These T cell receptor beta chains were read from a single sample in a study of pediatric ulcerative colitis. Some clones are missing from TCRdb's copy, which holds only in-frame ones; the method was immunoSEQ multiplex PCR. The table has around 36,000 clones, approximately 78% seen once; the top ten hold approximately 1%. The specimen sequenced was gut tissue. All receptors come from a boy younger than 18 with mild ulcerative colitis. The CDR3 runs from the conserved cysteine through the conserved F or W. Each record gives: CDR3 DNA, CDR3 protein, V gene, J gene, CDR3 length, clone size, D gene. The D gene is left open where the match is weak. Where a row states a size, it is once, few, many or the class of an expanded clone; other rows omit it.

CDR3 DNA: TGCGCCAGCAGCTTGTCTGCGTCTAGTATCTACAATGAGCAGTTCTTC
CDR3 protein: CASSLSASSIYNEQFF
V gene: TRBV5-1
J gene: TRBJ2-1
CDR3 length: 16
clone size: NA
D gene: NA

CDR3 DNA: TGCGCCAGCACGCCCGAACGGAGGGGGGCAGATACGCAGTATTTT
CDR3 protein: CASTPERRGADTQYF
V gene: TRBV5-1
J gene: TRBJ2-3
CDR3 length: 15
clone size: NA
D gene: NA

CDR3 DNA: TGCGCCAGCAGCCAAGGTGAGAGCCCTAGCGGCGACTACGAGCAGTACTTC
CDR3 protein: CASSQGESPSGDYEQYF
V gene: TRBV4-1
J gene: TRBJ2-7
CDR3 length: 17
clone size: few
D gene: TRBD2

CDR3 DNA: TGTGCCAGTAGTATTGGCAGAAACTATGGCTACACCTTC
CDR3 protein: CASSIGRNYGYTF
V gene: TRBV19
J gene: TRBJ1-2
CDR3 length: 13
clone size: NA
D gene: NA

CDR3 DNA: TGTGCCAGCAGCGGACTGGGACAGGGCTCTAGGAGCTACACCTTC
CDR3 protein: CASSGLGQGSRSYTF
V gene: TRBV9
J gene: TRBJ1-2
CDR3 length: 15
clone size: NA
D gene: TRBD1

CDR3 DNA: TGTGCCAGCAGTGGGACAGCCCCGAACACCGGGGAGCTGTTTTTT
CDR3 protein: CASSGTAPNTGELFF
V gene: TRBV2
J gene: TRBJ2-2
CDR3 length: 15
clone size: NA
D gene: NA

CDR3 DNA: TGTGCCAGCAGCCAAGATTTTGGACAGACTGAAGCTTTCTTT
CDR3 protein: CASSQDFGQTEAFF
V gene: TRBV4-2
J gene: TRBJ1-1
CDR3 length: 14
clone size: few
D gene: NA

CDR3 DNA: TGTGCCACCAGCGTGCGCAGGGACATCCAAGAGACCCAGTACTTC
CDR3 protein: CATSVRRDIQETQYF
V gene: TRBV15
J gene: TRBJ2-5
CDR3 length: 15
clone size: NA
D gene: NA

CDR3 DNA: TGCGCCAGCAGCTTGGAAATAGAGGATTCACCCCTCCACTTT
CDR3 protein: CASSLEIEDSPLHF
V gene: TRBV5-1
J gene: TRBJ1-6
CDR3 length: 14
clone size: NA
D gene: NA

CDR3 DNA: TGTGCCAGCAGCATACAGGGGTTTAATTCACCCCTCCACTTT
CDR3 protein: CASSIQGFNSPLHF
V gene: TRBV27
J gene: TRBJ1-6
CDR3 length: 14
clone size: large
D gene: TRBD1

CDR3 DNA: TGTGCCTGGCAAAATCTCGGGGGGGAAGCTTTCTTT
CDR3 protein: CAWQNLGGEAFF
V gene: TRBV30
J gene: TRBJ1-1
CDR3 length: 12
clone size: NA
D gene: NA

CDR3 DNA: TGTGCCAGCAGCGTACAGGGGGCAGGGTCCCACAATGAGCAGTTCTTC
CDR3 protein: CASSVQGAGSHNEQFF
V gene: TRBV27
J gene: TRBJ2-1
CDR3 length: 16
clone size: NA
D gene: TRBD1

CDR3 DNA: TGTGCCAGCAGCCAAAGAGCAGTTAATAATGAAAAACTGTTTTTT
CDR3 protein: CASSQRAVNNEKLFF
V gene: TRBV14
J gene: TRBJ1-4
CDR3 length: 15
clone size: NA
D gene: NA

CDR3 DNA: TGTGCCAGCAGCTGGAGACCCCTCTACGAGCAGTACTTC
CDR3 protein: CASSWRPLYEQYF
V gene: TRBV5-4
J gene: TRBJ2-7
CDR3 length: 13
clone size: NA
D gene: NA

CDR3 DNA: TGTGCCAGCAGTTTACAGGGGCCAGAGACCCAGTACTTC
CDR3 protein: CASSLQGPETQYF
V gene: TRBV27
J gene: TRBJ2-5
CDR3 length: 13
clone size: NA
D gene: NA

CDR3 DNA: TGTGCCAGTAGTAAAGCCAGATATTTTAATTCACCCCTCCACTTT
CDR3 protein: CASSKARYFNSPLHF
V gene: TRBV19
J gene: TRBJ1-6
CDR3 length: 15
clone size: NA
D gene: NA

CDR3 DNA: TGTGCCAGTAGTAATCTGTATGGTGATTCACCCCTCCACTTT
CDR3 protein: CASSNLYGDSPLHF
V gene: TRBV19
J gene: TRBJ1-6
CDR3 length: 14
clone size: few
D gene: NA

CDR3 DNA: TGTGCCAGCAGTGAGGCCGGGGGGGTCCCTAACTATGGCTACACCTTC
CDR3 protein: CASSEAGGVPNYGYTF
V gene: TRBV2
J gene: TRBJ1-2
CDR3 length: 16
clone size: once
D gene: NA

CDR3 DNA: TGTGCCAGCAGGGCAATGGAAAAACTGTTTTTT
CDR3 protein: CASRAMEKLFF
V gene: TRBV6-5
J gene: TRBJ1-4
CDR3 length: 11
clone size: NA
D gene: NA

CDR3 DNA: TGCGCCAGCAGCTTGGGAGCCGGAAGGAGGAACACTGAAGCTTTCTTT
CDR3 protein: CASSLGAGRRNTEAFF
V gene: TRBV5-1
J gene: TRBJ1-1
CDR3 length: 16
clone size: NA
D gene: NA

CDR3 DNA: TGTGCCAGCAGCCTCGCAGGGAAGGGAAACACTGAAGCTTTCTTT
CDR3 protein: CASSLAGKGNTEAFF
V gene: TRBV7-9
J gene: TRBJ1-1
CDR3 length: 15
clone size: NA
D gene: NA

CDR3 DNA: TGTGCCAGCAGCAAAGTTCCCCCTAAGGATGGGACCCAGTACTTC
CDR3 protein: CASSKVPPKDGTQYF
V gene: TRBV21-1
J gene: TRBJ2-5
CDR3 length: 15
clone size: NA
D gene: NA

CDR3 DNA: TGTGCTAGTGGTTTGGAGCAGAATCAGCCCCAGCATTTT
CDR3 protein: CASGLEQNQPQHF
V gene: TRBV12-5
J gene: TRBJ1-5
CDR3 length: 13
clone size: NA
D gene: NA

CDR3 DNA: TGTGCCAGCAGTTACTCGGACAGGGGTTGGTACGAGCAGTACTTC
CDR3 protein: CASSYSDRGWYEQYF
V gene: TRBV6-5
J gene: TRBJ2-7
CDR3 length: 15
clone size: NA
D gene: TRBD1

CDR3 DNA: TGTGCCAGCAGCTTTTGGGTTACCCAGGTGGATGGCTACACCTTC
CDR3 protein: CASSFWVTQVDGYTF
V gene: TRBV7-2
J gene: TRBJ1-2
CDR3 length: 15
clone size: NA
D gene: NA

CDR3 DNA: TGCGCCAGCAGATACCTAGAGGGCGACGAGCAGTACTTC
CDR3 protein: CASRYLEGDEQYF
V gene: TRBV5-1
J gene: TRBJ2-7
CDR3 length: 13
clone size: NA
D gene: NA

CDR3 DNA: TGCGCCAGCAGCTCCCGGGACAGCGATCAGCCCCAGCATTTT
CDR3 protein: CASSSRDSDQPQHF
V gene: TRBV4-1
J gene: TRBJ1-5
CDR3 length: 14
clone size: NA
D gene: TRBD1

CDR3 DNA: TGCGCCAGCAGCCAGGACAGAAGGGTCGGGAATTCACCCCTCCACTTT
CDR3 protein: CASSQDRRVGNSPLHF
V gene: TRBV5-1
J gene: TRBJ1-6
CDR3 length: 16
clone size: NA
D gene: NA

CDR3 DNA: TGTGCCAGCAGGAATGGGGGACAGGGGGCTAAGGGCAATCAGCCCCAGCATTTT
CDR3 protein: CASRNGGQGAKGNQPQHF
V gene: TRBV21-1
J gene: TRBJ1-5
CDR3 length: 18
clone size: NA
D gene: NA

CDR3 DNA: TGTGCCAGCAGTTACTCTAGGGGCTCTGGGGCCAACGTCCTGACTTTC
CDR3 protein: CASSYSRGSGANVLTF
V gene: TRBV6-6
J gene: TRBJ2-6
CDR3 length: 16
clone size: NA
D gene: NA

CDR3 DNA: TGTGCCAGCAGTGAGTGGGGACAGGTACTCTACGAGCAGTACTTC
CDR3 protein: CASSEWGQVLYEQYF
V gene: TRBV6-1
J gene: TRBJ2-7
CDR3 length: 15
clone size: NA
D gene: TRBD1